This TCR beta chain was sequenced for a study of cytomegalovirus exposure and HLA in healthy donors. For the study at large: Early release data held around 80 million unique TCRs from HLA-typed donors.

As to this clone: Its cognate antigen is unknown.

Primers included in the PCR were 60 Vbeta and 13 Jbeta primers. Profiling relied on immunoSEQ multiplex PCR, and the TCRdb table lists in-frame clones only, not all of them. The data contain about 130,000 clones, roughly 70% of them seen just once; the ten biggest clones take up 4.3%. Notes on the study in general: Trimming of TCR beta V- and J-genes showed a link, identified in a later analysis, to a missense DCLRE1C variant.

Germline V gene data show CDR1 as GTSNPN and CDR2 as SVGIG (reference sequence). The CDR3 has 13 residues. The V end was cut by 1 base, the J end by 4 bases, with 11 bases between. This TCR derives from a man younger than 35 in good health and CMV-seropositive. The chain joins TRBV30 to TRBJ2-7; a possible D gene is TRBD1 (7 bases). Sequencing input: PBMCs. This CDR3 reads CAWSGSGGYEQYF. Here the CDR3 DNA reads TGTGCCTGGAGTGGGTCAGGGGGGTACGAGCAGTACTTC.